One and the same sample provided the 17 T cell receptor beta chains below, sequenced in a study of shared clonotypes between healthy human individuals. Libraries were prepared by immunoSEQ multiplex PCR; TCRdb keeps only in-frame clonotypes and omits some of them. The data hold about 2.3 million clones, with approximately 90% observed a single time. Specimen: naive CD4+ T cells from PBMCs. Subset here: CD45RA+ positively selected. These receptors were obtained from a man aged 18 to 30 in good health. Some clones in this sample may be carry-over from other donors' samples.

This chain joins TRBV7-6 and TRBJ2-3; D is perhaps TRBD2 (6 bases). The CDR3 spans 18 residues. V dropped 3 bases and J dropped 0 bases, with 19 bases sitting between them. Germline V lookup: CDR1 SGHVS, CDR2 FNYEAQ. CDR3 region: CASSFWAGSRSSTDTQYF. The CDR3 coding sequence is TGTGCCAGCAGCTTCTGGGCGGGATCCCGGTCTAGCACAGATACGCAGTATTTT. The full variable domain, completed using reference TRBV7-6 and TRBJ2-3, is GAGVSQSPRYKVTKRGQDVALRCDPISGHVSLYWYRQALGQGPEFLTYFNYEAQQDKSGLPNDRFSAERPEGSISTLTIQRTEQRDSAMYRCASSFWAGSRSSTDTQYFGPGTRLTVL.

The chain combines TRBV9 with TRBJ2-1; 8 nucleotides align to TRBD2. The ends lost 1 base at V and 6 bases at J; junction bases unmatched: 9. Germline-derived CDR1 and CDR2 are SGDLS and YYNGEE. This CDR3 has 16 amino acids. For the CDR3, the DNA is TGTGCCAGCAGCGTATCTTCGGGACTAGGTTTCAATGAGCAGTTCTTC. This translates into CASSVSSGLGFNEQFF.

Regarding this clone: In the same sample, other DNA sequences code for this CDR3. V is TRBV19 and J is TRBJ1-1; D is unclear. V lost 8 bases and J 0 bases, leaving 4 bases between the germline ends. Germline CDR1 LNHDA, CDR2 SQIVND (reference sequence). This CDR3 is built from 11 residues. The CDR3 DNA sequence: TGTGCCAGTTCCCTGAACACTGAAGCTTTCTTT. It specifies CASSLNTEAFF.

The V and J genes are TRBV6-6 and TRBJ1-1; 9 bases are a match to TRBD1. Losses at the gene ends were 7 bases for V and 6 bases for J; bases not matched to a gene: 9. This CDR3 is built from 14 residues. CDR1 is MNHNY, CDR2 SVGAGI, per germline (reference sequence). The CDR3, as DNA: TGTGCCAGCAACCCGACAGGGGGTCGGCCTGAAGCTTTCTTT. Translating it yields CASNPTGGRPEAFF.

Remarks on this clone: Other DNA sequences within the sample encode an identical CDR3. This sequence joins TRBV9 and TRBJ2-5; 15 bases line up with TRBD2. V shed 0 bases, J shed 5 bases, and the junction held 5 bases outside the gene matches. Germline CDR1 SGDLS, CDR2 YYNGEE. This CDR3 region has 17 residues. Here the CDR3 reads CASSVGGLAGGLETQYF. The DNA for the CDR3 is TGTGCCAGCAGCGTAGGGGGACTAGCGGGAGGCCTGGAGACCCAGTACTTC. The complete variable domain, with remaining parts taken from reference TRBV9 and TRBJ2-5, reads DSGVTQTPKHLITATGQRVTLRCSPRSGDLSVYWYQQSLDQGLQFLIQYYNGEERAKGNILERFSAQQFPDLHSELNLSSLELGDSALYFCASSVGGLAGGLETQYFGPGTRLLVL.

The chain joins TRBV4-1 to TRBJ2-3, with a possible D match to TRBD2 (5 bases). V was clipped by 6 bases and J by 2 bases, with 18 bases between them. CDR1 is MGHRA and CDR2 is YSYEKL in the germline V gene. CDR3 length: 16 residues. CDR3 sequence (DNA): TGCGCCAGCAGTTCCCGTAAGCTAGCTTTCACAGATACGCAGTATTTT. Amino acid sequence: CASSSRKLAFTDTQYF.

The chain has TRBV29-1 and TRBJ1-2; tentatively, D is TRBD1 (6 bases). The CDR3 loop spans 13 amino acids. V lost 2 bases to trimming and J lost 4 bases, with 11 bases between them. Per germline, CDR1 SQVTM and CDR2 ANQGSEA. This CDR3 reads CSVESTGRYGYTF. The DNA of the CDR3 is TGCAGCGTTGAATCTACAGGGCGCTATGGCTACACCTTC.

V and J are TRBV5-4 and TRBJ2-3; the D is unclear. The germline gives CDR1 SGHNT, CDR2 YYREEE (reference sequence). CDR3 length equals 15 residues. V was trimmed by 1 base and J by 2 bases, leaving 11 bases between them. In nucleotides, the CDR3 is TGTGCCAGCAGCTTGACGAGCCCCCCCACAGATACGCAGTATTTT. Protein product: CASSLTSPPTDTQYF.

V and J are TRBV25-1 and TRBJ2-1, with a weak D call TRBD2 (6 bases). Germline V lookup: CDR1 MGHDK, CDR2 SYGVNS. The V and J ends lost 3 bases and 0 bases respectively, with 12 bases between them. The CDR3 runs to 16 residues. For the CDR3, the DNA is TGTGCCAGCAGTGATGGGGACTTCACCTCCTACAATGAGCAGTTCTTC. It yields the protein CASSDGDFTSYNEQFF.

The chain is built from TRBV4-2 and TRBJ1-5; no reliable D call. This CDR3 has 16 residues. The germline gives CDR1 LGHNA, CDR2 YNFKEQ. Trimming removed 1 base at V and 4 bases at J, with 14 bases between. CDR3: CASSQVSRQPNQPQHF. CDR3 in DNA: TGTGCCAGCAGCCAAGTAAGTAGGCAGCCGAATCAGCCCCAGCATTTT.

V usage is TRBV2 and J usage is TRBJ1-3, with D tentatively TRBD1 (5 bases). The CDR3 loop spans 14 amino acids. The germline V gene encodes CDR1 SNHLY and CDR2 FYNNEI. The V end was cut by 8 bases, the J end by 1 base, with 12 bases between. The CDR3 coding sequence is TGTGCCAGCTCCAACGGGGCATCTGGAAACACCATATATTTT. It translates to CASSNGASGNTIYF.

Comment on this clone: This sample also contains other DNA sequences that code for the same CDR3. The rearrangement links TRBV30 to TRBJ2-7; a possible D gene is TRBD2 (6 bases). Deletions cut 5 bases from V and 2 bases from J, with 7 bases between. The germline CDR1 and CDR2 sequences are GTSNPN and SVGIG (reference sequence). CDR3 length equals 11 residues. The CDR3 region is CAWGGPYEQYF. The CDR3 nucleotides are TGTGCCTGGGGAGGGCCCTACGAGCAGTACTTC.

The chain carries TRBV7-3 and TRBJ2-3, with 7 bases identical to TRBD1. The CDR3 consists of 18 residues. V shed 0 bases, J shed 1 base, and the junction held 10 bases outside the gene matches. CDR1 and CDR2 from the germline V gene are SGHTA and FQGTGA. CDR3 in DNA: TGTGCCAGCAGCTTAACTCGAGGACAGGCAGTCGGCACAGATACGCAGTATTTT. Its protein product is CASSLTRGQAVGTDTQYF. Supplemented by reference TRBV7-3 and TRBJ2-3, the full variable domain reads GAGVSQTPSNKVTEKGKYVELRCDPISGHTALYWYRQSLGQGPEFLIYFQGTGAADDSGLPNDRFFAVRPEGSVSTLKIQRTERGDSAVYLCASSLTRGQAVGTDTQYFGPGTRLTVL.

This chain uses TRBV4-2 with TRBJ2-1; possible D gene TRBD2, 7 bases. The germline V gene encodes CDR1 LGHNA and CDR2 YNFKEQ. This CDR3 comprises 19 residues. Trimming removed 1 base at V and 5 bases at J, with 24 bases between. CDR3 DNA: TGTGCCAGCAGCCAAGCCCCAACCCTAAGGGGGAGGGGGGACAATGAGCAGTTCTTC. This gives the protein CASSQAPTLRGRGDNEQFF.

The count of this clone is one. V is TRBV7-8 and J is TRBJ1-2; TRBD1 agrees at 8 bases. The germline V gene has CDR1 SGHVS and CDR2 FQNEAQ. The CDR3 is 15 amino acids. After removal of 5 bases from V and 5 bases from J, the junction contained 10 bases not matched to a gene. The CDR3 sequence is CASSPWTGQGYGYTF. CDR3 bases: TGTGCCAGCAGCCCCTGGACAGGGCAGGGTTATGGCTACACCTTC.

The chain recombines TRBV4-3 with TRBJ2-1; TRBD2 might be the D (5 bases). Per the germline V gene, CDR1 is LGHNA and CDR2 is YSLEER. The CDR3 is 17 amino acids. The V end lost 3 bases, the J end lost 0 bases, and 15 bases lay between the germline ends. The CDR3 DNA is TGCGCCAGCAGCCATGCCAGAGACTATATCTCCTACAATGAGCAGTTCTTC. It codes for CASSHARDYISYNEQFF.

V is TRBV27 and J is TRBJ2-7; possibly TRBD2 for D (6 bases). Germline V lookup: CDR1 MNHEY, CDR2 SMNVEV (reference sequence). Deletions cut 4 bases from V and 9 bases from J, with 16 bases between. This CDR3 has 13 residues. The CDR3: CASSSGVPSGQYF. The CDR3 DNA follows: TGTGCCAGCAGTTCGGGGGTCCCCTCCGGGCAGTACTTC.